These 23 T cell receptor beta chains share one sample of origin, sequenced in a study of T cell changes during pregnancy in multiple sclerosis. Clones were sequenced by immunoSEQ multiplex PCR, and TCRdb holds only the in-frame ones, with some missing. This repertoire shows about 56,000 clones, approximately 90% found once; its top ten account for about 5.7%. The sequencing sample was made of peripheral blood from another person, used as feeder cells. The receptors derive from a human donor whose cells served as feeder cells for cultures in a pregnancy study.

This CDR3 reads CASSQEVQLNTEAFF. CDR3 DNA sequence: TGCGCCAGCAGCCAAGAAGTACAGTTGAACACTGAAGCTTTCTTT. The rearrangement joins TRBV4-3 to TRBJ1-1; D unclear. V dropped 0 bases and J dropped 0 bases, with 8 bases sitting between them. Germline V gene data show CDR1 as LGHNA and CDR2 as YSLEER. The CDR3 spans 15 residues.

V gene TRBV2 combines with J gene TRBJ1-2, with TRBD1 matching 11 bases. Germline values: CDR1 SNHLY, CDR2 FYNNEI. V lost 8 bases to trimming and J lost 6 bases; unmatched junction nucleotides: 2. The CDR3 consists of 12 residues. CDR3 residues: CASGQGANGYTF. CDR3 DNA: TGTGCCAGCGGACAGGGGGCTAATGGCTACACCTTC.

The rearrangement joins TRBV28 to TRBJ2-6; either TRBD1 or TRBD2 may fit D (6 bases each). CDR3 length: 11 residues. Germline-derived CDR1 and CDR2 are MDHEN and SYDVKM. The V end was cut by 7 bases, the J end by 15 bases, with 13 bases between. CDR3 protein: CASISSGALTF. CDR3 bases: TGTGCCAGCATTTCGTCGGGGGCCCTGACTTTC.

This rearrangement joins TRBV7-9 to TRBJ2-7; 8 bases fit TRBD1. Looked up from germline, CDR1 is SEHNR and CDR2 is FQNEAQ (reference sequence). This CDR3 has 14 amino acids. J was trimmed by 2 bases and V by 4 bases; bases with no gene match: 4. The CDR3 loop reads CASSSGTGPYEQYF. The CDR3 nucleotides are TGTGCCAGCAGCTCCGGGACAGGCCCCTACGAGCAGTACTTC.

The V call is TRBV28, the J call TRBJ2-2; TRBD1 matches at 7 bases. Trimming removed 5 bases from V and 3 bases from J; junction bases left unmatched: 6. The CDR3 is 15 amino acids. Germline-derived CDR1 and CDR2 are MDHEN and SYDVKM. CDR3 DNA sequence: TGTGCCAGCAGTGCGGACAGGTATTACACCGGGGAGCTGTTTTTT. Translated, it gives CASSADRYYTGELFF.

This clone came up once. The chain has TRBV6-5 and TRBJ1-1; the D gene is possibly TRBD1 (5 bases). Deletions cut 5 bases from V and 1 base from J, with 14 bases between. Looked up from germline, CDR1 is MNHEY and CDR2 is SVGAGI. The CDR3 sequence is 15 residues long. The CDR3 reads CASSPPLGGNTEAFF. CDR3 DNA: TGTGCCAGCAGTCCTCCCTTGGGGGGGAACACTGAAGCTTTCTTT.

There are a few counts of this clone. The rearrangement links TRBV4-2 to TRBJ2-1, with 8 bases fitting TRBD2. The CDR3 covers 15 residues. CDR1 LGHNA and CDR2 YNFKEQ come from the germline V gene. J was trimmed by 9 bases and V by 0 bases; bases with no gene match: 7. For the CDR3, the DNA is TGTGCCAGCAGCCAAGATTGGCGGGGGGCTCGTGAGCAGTTCTTC. Translated, it gives CASSQDWRGAREQFF.

The chain carries TRBV11-3 and TRBJ1-1; 11 bases map to TRBD1. With V trimmed by 5 bases and J by 6 bases, 5 bases remained unmatched. Germline values: CDR1 SGHNT, CDR2 YENEEA. The CDR3 totals 14 residues. CDR3 in DNA: TGTGCCAGCAGCCCGGGACAGGGGGACTCTGAAGCTTTCTTT. Translating gives CASSPGQGDSEAFF.

The chain is built from TRBV5-1 and TRBJ2-7; D is undetermined. The CDR3 has 14 residues. With 0 bases removed from V and 1 base from J, the gap between germline ends came to 8 bases. Germline CDR1 is SGHRS and CDR2 is YFSETQ. The CDR3 bases are TGCGCCAGCAGCTTGGCAATGGGGTCCTACGAGCAGTACTTC. Translated, it gives CASSLAMGSYEQYF.

J is TRBJ2-7 and V is TRBV7-2; 10 nucleotides line up with TRBD2. The CDR3 has 18 amino acids. With 2 bases clipped from V and 0 bases from J, the junction kept 10 bases outside the gene matches. CDR1 is SGHTA, CDR2 FQGNSA, per germline. CDR3 protein: CASSLRSLAGVLSYEQYF. The CDR3 DNA reads TGTGCCAGCAGCTTAAGGTCGCTAGCGGGAGTGCTCTCCTACGAGCAGTACTTC.

The rearrangement uses TRBV21-1 and TRBJ1-1. TRBV21-1 is deemed a pseudogene. This CDR3 contains 19 residues. CDR3 sequence reads: CASSKAARGRLGENTEAFF. DNA of the CDR3: TGTGCCAGCAGCAAAGCGGCCAGAGGGCGGCTGGGCGAGAACACTGAAGCTTTCTTT.

The chain joins TRBV19 to TRBJ1-5; TRBD1 agrees at 7 bases. J lost 4 bases, V lost 1 base, and 7 bases had no gene match. CDR3 length equals 16 residues. Germline values: CDR1 LNHDA, CDR2 SQIVND (reference sequence). The CDR3 loop is CASSIGLGGRNQPQHF. The CDR3 region has the DNA TGTGCCAGTAGTATAGGGCTAGGGGGCAGGAATCAGCCCCAGCATTTT.

The V call is TRBV7-9, the J call TRBJ1-2; D is unresolved. The CDR3 is 11 residues long. Trimming cost V 1 base and J 12 bases, with 9 bases left between them. From germline, CDR1 is SEHNR and CDR2 FQNEAQ (reference sequence). This chain's CDR3 is CASSLDTYDTF. In DNA, the CDR3 is TGTGCCAGCAGCTTAGACACCTATGACACCTTC.

This clone was observed once. The chain uses TRBV4-2 and TRBJ2-7, with a tentative D call TRBD2 (6 bases). The V and J ends lost 3 bases and 3 bases respectively, with 15 bases between them. The CDR3 has 15 amino acids. Per the germline V gene, CDR1 is LGHNA and CDR2 is YNFKEQ. CDR3 coding DNA: TGTGCCAGCAGCCATATCGGGAGACCCGACTACGAGCAGTACTTC. This sequence encodes CASSHIGRPDYEQYF.

This clone has just one count. The V gene is TRBV6-1, the J gene TRBJ2-7; D remains ambiguous. Germline V gives CDR1 MNHNS, CDR2 SASEGT. The CDR3 is made up of 13 amino acids. V was pared by 5 bases and J by 0 bases, with 8 bases between. DNA for the CDR3: TGTGCCAGCAGTAGGACGGTCTCCTACGAGCAGTACTTC. It codes for CASSRTVSYEQYF.

The rearrangement joins TRBV14 to TRBJ2-3; 15 bases fit TRBD2. The trim removed 2 bases at V and 2 bases at J, leaving 2 bases unmatched. Germline V gene data show CDR1 as SGHDN and CDR2 as FVKESK. The CDR3 runs to 17 residues. CDR3 loop: CASSQRTSGRATDTQYF. The CDR3, as DNA: TGTGCCAGCAGCCAACGGACTAGCGGGAGGGCCACAGATACGCAGTATTTT.

J is TRBJ2-1 and V is TRBV7-3; 9 bases are a match to TRBD2. CDR1 is SGHTA, CDR2 FQGTGA, per germline. V was clipped by 8 bases and J by 5 bases; unmatched bases: 13. The CDR3 length is 16 residues. The CDR3 bases are TGTGCCAGCTCGTTATATGCGTCTAGCGGGGACAATGAGCAGTTCTTC. It codes for CASSLYASSGDNEQFF. The entire variable domain, with the rest obtained from reference TRBV7-3 and TRBJ2-1, is as follows: GAGVSQTPSNKVTEKGKYVELRCDPISGHTALYWYRQSLGQGPEFLIYFQGTGAADDSGLPNDRFFAVRPEGSVSTLKIQRTERGDSAVYLCASSLYASSGDNEQFFGPGTRLTVL.

The gene calls are TRBV9 and TRBJ2-5; no clear D gene. CDR1 and CDR2 (germline): SGDLS, YYNGEE. The CDR3 extends over 14 amino acids. V shed 2 bases and J shed 0 bases, with 8 bases lying between them. The DNA for the CDR3 is TGTGCCAGCAGCGTCGGGCAGAACCAAGAGACCCAGTACTTC. It is translated as CASSVGQNQETQYF.

The chain combines TRBV10-3 with TRBJ1-2, with D possibly being TRBD1 (6 bases). Germline V gene data show CDR1 as ENHRY and CDR2 as SYGVKD. V lost 5 bases and J 6 bases, leaving 16 bases between the germline ends. This CDR3 is built from 14 residues. CDR3 nucleotide sequence: TGTGCCATCAGTACCGGGACACAGGGCGATGGCTACACCTTC. Translating gives CAISTGTQGDGYTF.

The CDR3 is CAISEQGTGTYGYTF. The CDR3 DNA sequence: TGTGCCATCAGTGAGCAAGGGACAGGGACCTATGGCTACACCTTC. V gene TRBV10-3 combines with J gene TRBJ1-2; 9 positions agree with TRBD1. The CDR3 totals 15 residues. Germline values: CDR1 ENHRY, CDR2 SYGVKD. V shed 2 bases and J 4 bases; nucleotides not matched to a gene: 5.

The chain uses TRBV7-9 and TRBJ1-2, with 8 bases identical to TRBD1. The CDR3 totals 15 residues. The germline CDR1 and CDR2 sequences are SEHNR and FQNEAQ (reference sequence). V shed 1 base, J shed 7 bases, and the junction held 8 bases outside the gene matches. CDR3 nucleotides: TGTGCCAGCAGCTTAGGAGTTGGGACAGGTGGTGGCTACACCTTC. Translation gives CASSLGVGTGGGYTF.

This chain links TRBV7-9 with TRBJ1-1, with 8 bases fitting TRBD1. This CDR3 comprises 13 residues. J gave up 4 bases and V 7 bases, and 5 bases lay outside the gene matches. Per germline, CDR1 SEHNR and CDR2 FQNEAQ (reference sequence). As DNA, the CDR3 is TGTGCCAGCAAAGGACAGGGCGTCACTGAAGCTTTCTTT. Translation: CASKGQGVTEAFF.

A note on this clone: The sample contains more than one DNA sequence encoding this CDR3. The CDR3 nucleotides read TGTGCCAGCAGCCCTCGACAAGAGACCCAGTACTTC. Encoded protein: CASSPRQETQYF. This chain uses TRBV7-6 with TRBJ2-5, with no clear D. CDR3 length: 12 residues. The V end was cut by 5 bases, the J end by 2 bases, with 6 bases between. CDR1 is SGHVS, CDR2 FNYEAQ, per germline.